Below, 2 T cell receptor beta chains from the same sample are listed, as sequenced in a study of beta chain features in type 1 diabetes (dated by TCRdb to 2016 to 2019). To prepare the library, the immunoSEQ multiplex PCR assay was applied. All of the isolated RNA was reverse transcribed with the High Capacity cDNA Reverse Transcription Kit, so expressed TCRB transcripts were sequenced. The source is immuneACCESS, and TCRdb retained only in-frame sequences with V and J called. Part of the clones is not carried over; for the studies checked, unresolved V genes explain less than half of this, and the remainder is unexplained. The sample table holds roughly 40,000 clones, of which 49% were seen once. Of the sample, around 0.78% falls within the top ten clones. Input material: central memory CD4+ T cells from blood. All receptors come from a woman between 18 and 30 years old in good health.

This clone has just a few counts. The CDR3, as DNA: TGTGCCTGGAGTACCTCTCCCGGGACTAGCGGGGAAGAGACCCAGTACTTC. Translating it yields CAWSTSPGTSGEETQYF. V gene TRBV30 combines with J gene TRBJ2-5, with 13 bases that match TRBD2. The J segment lost 3 bases and the V segment lost 2 bases, leaving 9 bases of the junction unmatched. Germline V gene data show CDR1 as GTSNPN and CDR2 as SVGIG (reference sequence). The CDR3 spans 17 residues.

V gene TRBV5-4 combines with J gene TRBJ1-5; 8 bases are shared with TRBD1. The CDR3 extends over 13 amino acids. Trimming at V came to 4 bases and at J to 5 bases, leaving 2 bases not matched to a gene. The V gene's germline CDR1 is SGHNT and CDR2 YYREEE (reference sequence). CDR3 amino acids: CASSPDRDQPQHF. CDR3 DNA sequence: TGTGCCAGCAGCCCGGACAGGGATCAGCCCCAGCATTTT.